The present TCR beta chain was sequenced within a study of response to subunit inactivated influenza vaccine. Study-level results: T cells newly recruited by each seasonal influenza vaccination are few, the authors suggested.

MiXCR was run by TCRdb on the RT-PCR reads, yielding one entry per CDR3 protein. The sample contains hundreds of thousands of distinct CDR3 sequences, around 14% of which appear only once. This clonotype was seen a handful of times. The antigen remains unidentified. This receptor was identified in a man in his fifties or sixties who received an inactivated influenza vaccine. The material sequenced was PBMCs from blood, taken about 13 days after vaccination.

CDR3 protein: CASSVGGWTYNEQFF. CDR3 coding DNA: TGTGCCAGCAGCGTAGGTGGGTGGACCTACAATGAGCAGTTCTTC. This chain uses TRBV9 with TRBJ2-1; D remains ambiguous. Germline V gives CDR1 SGDLS, CDR2 YYNGEE. Trimming pared 0 bases from V and 2 bases from J, leaving 9 bases between. The length of the CDR3 is 15 residues.